The 30 T cell receptor beta chains below were found in one sample sequenced in a study of graft-versus-host responses after intestinal transplantation. No antigen has been assigned to these receptors. The protocol was immunoSEQ multiplex PCR, while the TCRdb copy is restricted to in-frame clones and leaves out a portion. The repertoire holds some 150,000 clones, with 92% as singletons. The material sequenced was unstimulated CD4+ T cells sorted from spleen or lymph node cells, taken before intestinal transplant. Every receptor here comes from a human donor who received an intestinal transplant.

This sequence joins TRBV7-9 and TRBJ2-3; 10 bases agree with TRBD1. This CDR3 is built from 15 residues. Germline CDR1 and CDR2: SEHNR and FQNEAQ (reference sequence). Germline trimming cut 5 bases from V and 6 bases from J; bases unmatched to any gene: 8. The CDR3 DNA reads as TGTGCCAGCAGCCTGGGGGACAGGGGAGACGATACGCAGTATTTT. It specifies CASSLGDRGDDTQYF.

The chain uses TRBV19 and TRBJ2-3, with D perhaps matching TRBD1 (5 bases). The CDR3 runs 13 residues. The V gene lost 4 bases and the J gene lost 4 bases, with 9 bases spanning the gap. The germline V gene has CDR1 LNHDA and CDR2 SQIVND (reference sequence). DNA for the CDR3: TGTGCCAGTAGTAACCAGGGATCAGATACGCAGTATTTT. It yields the protein CASSNQGSDTQYF.

The V call is TRBV29-1, the J call TRBJ2-1, with TRBD2 matching over 9 bases. V shed 4 bases, J shed 7 bases, and the junction held 8 bases outside the gene matches. CDR1 is SQVTM and CDR2 is ANQGSEA in the germline V gene. This CDR3 is 14 amino acids long. The CDR3 loop is CSVGVAGDGNEQFF. As DNA, the CDR3 is TGCAGCGTTGGGGTAGCGGGAGATGGGAATGAGCAGTTCTTC.

This clone was counted between two and nine times. The V and J genes are TRBV2 and TRBJ2-2; perhaps TRBD2 as D (6 bases). The CDR3 runs 13 residues. V was cut by 6 bases and J by 5 bases, with 10 bases left in between. Germline CDR1 is SNHLY and CDR2 is FYNNEI. Here the CDR3 reads CASRVGGTGELFF. CDR3 coding DNA: TGTGCCAGCAGGGTTGGGGGGACCGGGGAGCTGTTTTTT.

The CDR3 is CASSLDGRVFMNTEAFF. CDR3 sequence (DNA): TGTGCCAGCAGTTTAGACGGCAGGGTCTTTATGAACACTGAAGCTTTCTTT. J is TRBJ1-1 and V is TRBV27, with D tentatively TRBD1 (5 bases). Germline V gene lookup returns CDR1 MNHEY and CDR2 SMNVEV (reference sequence). V lost 2 bases and J lost 0, with 16 bases in between. The CDR3 loop spans 17 amino acids.

This chain connects TRBV27 to TRBJ1-5; a weak D match, TRBD1 (5 bases). V shed 6 bases and J shed 5 bases, with 17 bases lying between them. The CDR3 spans 15 residues. The germline V gene has CDR1 MNHEY and CDR2 SMNVEV (reference sequence). In DNA, the CDR3 is TGTGCCAGCAGGCTGCGGGGCAGGGCGGATCAGCCCCAGCATTTT. It codes for CASRLRGRADQPQHF.

The chain has TRBV11-2 and TRBJ1-1; D is uncertain. In germline, CDR1 is SGHAT, CDR2 FQNNGV. V was cut by 0 bases and J by 0 bases, with 11 bases left in between. This CDR3 comprises 16 residues. This CDR3 reads CASSLDRKGVNTEAFF. The CDR3 DNA sequence: TGTGCCAGCAGCTTAGACAGGAAGGGAGTGAACACTGAAGCTTTCTTT.

The genes are TRBV2 and TRBJ1-2; D remains unclear. The germline CDR1 and CDR2 sequences are SNHLY and FYNNEI. This CDR3 spans 13 amino acids. Trimming took off 7 bases at V and 4 bases at J, with 13 bases between the two ends. The CDR3 loop is CASNPGWLYGYTF. In DNA form, the CDR3 reads TGTGCCAGCAATCCGGGGTGGCTCTATGGCTACACCTTC.

This sequence joins TRBV4-1 and TRBJ2-5; TRBD1 might be the D (6 bases). This CDR3 is built from 18 residues. Germline CDR1 MGHRA, CDR2 YSYEKL. Trimming removed 0 bases at V and 4 bases at J, with 21 bases between. The CDR3, as DNA: TGCGCCAGCAGCCAAGAGGGGGCCCTGGGCAGGGCAGGAGAGACCCAGTACTTC. Its protein product is CASSQEGALGRAGETQYF.

The chain links TRBV2 to TRBJ1-3, with D unresolved. The CDR3 contains 14 residues. Germline lookup yields CDR1 SNHLY and CDR2 FYNNEI. V lost 6 bases and J lost 0, with 9 bases in between. The DNA for the CDR3 is TGTGCCAGCAGGGCCGGGCTCTCTGGAAACACCATATATTTT. This sequence encodes CASRAGLSGNTIYF.

This rearrangement joins TRBV28 to TRBJ1-5; no reliable D call. Per the germline V gene, CDR1 is MDHEN and CDR2 is SYDVKM. V shed 1 base and J shed 0 bases, with 10 bases lying between them. This CDR3 spans 16 amino acids. The CDR3 region has the DNA TGTGCCAGCAGTTTATTGGGTCAATATAGCAATCAGCCCCAGCATTTT. As protein: CASSLLGQYSNQPQHF.

As for this clone: A junction end diverges from the germline sequence, so it may reflect a read error. The chain employs TRBV6-1 and TRBJ2-2; no reliable D call. This CDR3 spans 12 amino acids. Germline CDR1 is MNHNS and CDR2 is SASEGT. CDR3 bases: TGTGCCGGCAGTGAATTAGGTGGGGAGCTGTTTTTT. Protein sequence: CAGSELGGELFF.

The V and J genes are TRBV25-1 and TRBJ2-7, with 10 nucleotides matching TRBD2. Germline loops: CDR1 MGHDK, CDR2 SYGVNS. CDR3 length equals 15 residues. V was pared by 0 bases and J by 4 bases, with 3 bases of the junction left unmatched. DNA of the CDR3: TGTGCCAGCAGTGAATATAGCGGGAGGCAGTACGAGCAGTACTTC. Protein: CASSEYSGRQYEQYF.

V gene TRBV5-4 combines with J gene TRBJ2-3, with 12 bases aligning to TRBD2. Per germline, CDR1 SGHNT and CDR2 YYREEE (reference sequence). The CDR3 extends over 15 amino acids. V trimming: 3 bases; J trimming: 5 bases; junction bases outside the gene matches: 4. The CDR3 protein is CASSSSGRAGDTQYF. CDR3 bases: TGTGCCAGCAGCTCTAGCGGGAGGGCGGGAGATACGCAGTATTTT.

The J gene is TRBJ1-5, the V gene TRBV15, with D uncertain. CDR1 LNHNV and CDR2 YYDKDF come from the germline V gene (reference sequence). The CDR3 runs 15 residues. Trimming cost V 0 bases and J 4 bases, with 10 bases left between them. The CDR3 reads CATSRDLILNQPQHF. As DNA, the CDR3 is TGTGCCACCAGCAGAGATTTGATACTTAATCAGCCCCAGCATTTT. Full variable domain (outside the CDR3, taken from reference TRBV15 and TRBJ1-5): DAMVIQNPRYQVTQFGKPVTLSCSQTLNHNVMYWYQQKSSQAPKLLFHYYDKDFNNEADTPDNFQSRRPNTSFCFLDIRSPGLGDTAMYLCATSRDLILNQPQHFGDGTRLSIL.

The rearrangement joins TRBV5-1 to TRBJ2-7; D remains ambiguous. The CDR3 spans 14 residues. Trimming took off 0 bases at V and 2 bases at J, with 9 bases between the two ends. Germline V CDR1 and CDR2: SGHRS, YFSETQ. In DNA, the CDR3 is TGCGCCAGCAGCTTGGATACCGGCCCCTACGAGCAGTACTTC. This codes for CASSLDTGPYEQYF.

The chain links TRBV27 to TRBJ1-1; 10 bases line up with TRBD1. From germline, CDR1 is MNHEY and CDR2 SMNVEV (reference sequence). The CDR3 sequence is 16 residues long. V lost 0 bases and J lost 1; bases outside the gene matches: 2. CDR3 in DNA: TGTGCCAGCAGTTTATCGACAGGGGGCGCGAACACTGAAGCTTTCTTT. This codes for CASSLSTGGANTEAFF.

As to this clone: Other DNA sequences in the same sample also yield this CDR3. The chain couples TRBV5-1 to TRBJ1-1, with 10 bases fitting TRBD1. The CDR3 is made up of 13 amino acids. Germline loops: CDR1 SGHRS, CDR2 YFSETQ. Trimming took 4 bases from V and 5 from J; bases not matched to a gene: 2. DNA of the CDR3: TGCGCCAGCAGCAGGGACAGGGGAACTGAAGCTTTCTTT. This gives the protein CASSRDRGTEAFF. Full variable domain (missing parts from reference TRBV5-1 and TRBJ1-1): KAGVTQTPRYLIKTRGQQVTLSCSPISGHRSVSWYQQTPGQGLQFLFEYFSETQRNKGNFPGRFSGRQFSNSRSEMNVSTLELGDSALYLCASSRDRGTEAFFGQGTRLTVV.

Comments on this clone: Other DNA sequences in this specimen translate into the identical CDR3. V usage is TRBV30 and J usage is TRBJ2-5, with D possibly TRBD2 on 7 matching bases. Germline V gene lookup returns CDR1 GTSNPN and CDR2 SVGIG (reference sequence). The CDR3 spans 14 residues. V was pared by 2 bases and J by 5 bases, with 15 bases between. CDR3 bases: TGTGCCTGGAGTAATAGGGGGGGAGGGGAGACCCAGTACTTC. Translated, it gives CAWSNRGGGETQYF. The variable domain in full, with the rest retrieved from reference TRBV30 and TRBJ2-5, is SQTIHQWPATLVQPVGSPLSLECTVEGTSNPNLYWYRQAAGRGLQLLFYSVGIGQISSEVPQNLSASRPQDRQFILSSKKLLLSDSGFYLCAWSNRGGGETQYFGPGTRLLVL.

The J gene is TRBJ2-5, the V gene TRBV7-9; 11 bases agree with TRBD2. There are 15 residues in the CDR3. Germline trimming cut 2 bases from V and 2 bases from J; bases unmatched to any gene: 1. CDR1 SEHNR and CDR2 FQNEAQ come from the germline V gene (reference sequence). The CDR3 reads CASSLWTSGQETQYF. The CDR3 DNA reads TGTGCCAGCAGCTTATGGACTAGCGGGCAAGAGACCCAGTACTTC.

The chain is built from TRBV28 and TRBJ2-7; D is uncertain. V dropped 5 bases and J dropped 0 bases, with 8 bases sitting between them. The CDR3 totals 13 residues. CDR1 is MDHEN, CDR2 SYDVKM, per germline. The CDR3 DNA reads as TGTGCCAGCAGTGGCTGGCTCTCCTACGAGCAGTACTTC. Translating gives CASSGWLSYEQYF.

The chain uses TRBV11-1 and TRBJ2-7; 7 nucleotides match TRBD1. Per the germline V gene, CDR1 is SGHAT and CDR2 is FQDESV (reference sequence). J was trimmed by 0 bases and V by 1 base; bases with no gene match: 9. The CDR3 has 17 amino acids. CDR3 loop: CASSLGRRGGASYEQYF. The CDR3 region has the DNA TGTGCCAGCAGCTTAGGCCGGAGAGGGGGCGCCTCCTACGAGCAGTACTTC. The full variable domain, with the rest looked up from reference TRBV11-1 and TRBJ2-7, is EAEVAQSPRYKITEKSQAVAFWCDPISGHATLYWYRQILGQGPELLVQFQDESVVDDSQLPKDRFSAERLKGVDSTLKIQPAELGDSAMYLCASSLGRRGGASYEQYFGPGTRLTVT.

V usage is TRBV19 and J usage is TRBJ2-3; TRBD2 matches 14 bases. This CDR3 has 17 residues. Per the germline V gene, CDR1 is LNHDA and CDR2 is SQIVND (reference sequence). V shed 2 bases, J shed 4 bases, and the junction held 5 bases outside the gene matches. The CDR3 region is CASSITGTSGSADTQYF. The CDR3 DNA is TGTGCCAGTAGTATAACCGGGACTAGCGGGAGCGCAGATACGCAGTATTTT. Combining the CDR3 with reference TRBV19 and TRBJ2-3 gives the whole variable domain DGGITQSPKYLFRKEGQNVTLSCEQNLNHDAMYWYRQDPGQGLRLIYYSQIVNDFQKGDIAEGYSVSREKKESFPLTVTSAQKNPTAFYLCASSITGTSGSADTQYFGPGTRLTVL.

The V and J genes are TRBV19 and TRBJ2-5; D gene uncertain. Germline CDR1 reads LNHDA; CDR2 reads SQIVND (reference sequence). The V gene lost 1 base and the J gene lost 5 bases, with 8 bases spanning the gap. CDR3 length: 13 residues. CDR3 nucleotide sequence: TGTGCCAGTAGTATAGGTGCATGGGAGACCCAGTACTTC. Its translation is CASSIGAWETQYF.

The chain joins TRBV25-1 to TRBJ1-3, with 9 positions matching TRBD1. The junction had 10 bases not matched to a gene; V was cut back by 1 base and J by 6 bases. Germline lookup yields CDR1 MGHDK and CDR2 SYGVNS. The CDR3 spans 17 residues. This CDR3 reads CASSEWRTGGAENTIYF. The DNA for the CDR3 is TGTGCCAGCAGTGAATGGAGAACAGGGGGCGCGGAAAACACCATATATTTT.

This sequence joins TRBV18 and TRBJ2-3; tentative D call: TRBD1 (5 bases). In germline, CDR1 is KGHSH, CDR2 LQKENI. V lost 0 bases and J lost 1, with 8 bases in between. This CDR3 contains 15 residues. The CDR3 DNA is TGTGCCAGCTCACCACCGGTCAGGGGCACAGATACGCAGTATTTT. Protein product: CASSPPVRGTDTQYF.

The chain employs TRBV11-2 and TRBJ2-7; D ambiguous. Trimming stripped 4 bases from V and 2 bases from J, with 12 bases between. Germline V CDR1 and CDR2: SGHAT, FQNNGV. The CDR3 runs 14 residues. CDR3: CASSSQTGTYEQYF. In DNA form, the CDR3 reads TGTGCCAGCAGCTCCCAAACTGGTACCTACGAGCAGTACTTC.

This clone was counted a few times. J is TRBJ2-2 and V is TRBV7-3; tentatively, D is TRBD1 (6 bases). Germline CDR1 reads SGHTA; CDR2 reads FQGTGA. V lost 8 bases, J lost 4 bases, and 11 bases lay in between. CDR3 length: 13 amino acids. This chain's CDR3 is CASGWTATGELFF. The CDR3 coding sequence is TGTGCCAGCGGATGGACAGCCACCGGGGAGCTGTTTTTT.

The chain is built from TRBV10-3 and TRBJ1-2; D might be TRBD1 (5 bases). Trimming took off 2 bases at V and 4 bases at J, with 14 bases between the two ends. The CDR3 is 15 residues long. The germline CDR1 and CDR2 sequences are ENHRY and SYGVKD. The CDR3 reads CAISEPGTALYGYTF. The CDR3 DNA is TGTGCCATCAGTGAGCCGGGGACGGCCCTCTATGGCTACACCTTC.

V and J are TRBV29-1 and TRBJ2-5; D gene unclear. This CDR3 has 11 residues. Germline lookup yields CDR1 SQVTM and CDR2 ANQGSEA. The V and J ends lost 2 bases and 4 bases respectively, with 5 bases between them. The CDR3 sequence: CSVETAETQYF. The DNA of the CDR3 is TGCAGCGTTGAAACAGCAGAGACCCAGTACTTC.